The sequence of this T cell receptor (beta chain) was determined in a study of beta chain features in type 1 diabetes. Only a few counts were recorded for this clone. Expressed TCRB transcripts were sequenced, since all the RNA that had been isolated was reverse transcribed. This table comes from immunoSEQ multiplex PCR, and its TCRdb copy is limited to in-frame clones, with some not included. The table has 250,000 to 350,000 clones, approximately 11% seen once. The CDR3 is 15 amino acids. V trimming: 7 bases; J trimming: 8 bases; junction bases outside the gene matches: 8. Germline V lookup: CDR1 SQVTM, CDR2 ANQGSEA.

Sequencing was performed on naive CD4+ T cells from blood. V gene TRBV29-1 combines with J gene TRBJ2-1; 16 bases are a match to TRBD2. This TCR derives from a woman under 40 in good health. The CDR3 protein is CSGAGTSGRAYEQFF. The CDR3 bases are TGCAGCGGCGCCGGGACTAGCGGGAGGGCCTATGAGCAGTTCTTC.